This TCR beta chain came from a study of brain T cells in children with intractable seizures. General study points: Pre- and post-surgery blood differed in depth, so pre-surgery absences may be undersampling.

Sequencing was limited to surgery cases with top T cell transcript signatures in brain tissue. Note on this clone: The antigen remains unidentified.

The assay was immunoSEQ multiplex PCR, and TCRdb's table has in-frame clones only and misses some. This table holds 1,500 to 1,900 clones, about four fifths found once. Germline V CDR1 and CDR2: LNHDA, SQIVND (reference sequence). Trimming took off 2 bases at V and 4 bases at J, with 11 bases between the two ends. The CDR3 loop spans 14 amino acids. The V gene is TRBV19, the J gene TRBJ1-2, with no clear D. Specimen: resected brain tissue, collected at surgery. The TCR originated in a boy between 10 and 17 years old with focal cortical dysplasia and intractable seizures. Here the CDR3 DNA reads TGTGCCAGTAGTATAAATTCAGGCGTCTATGGCTACACCTTC. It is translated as CASSINSGVYGYTF.